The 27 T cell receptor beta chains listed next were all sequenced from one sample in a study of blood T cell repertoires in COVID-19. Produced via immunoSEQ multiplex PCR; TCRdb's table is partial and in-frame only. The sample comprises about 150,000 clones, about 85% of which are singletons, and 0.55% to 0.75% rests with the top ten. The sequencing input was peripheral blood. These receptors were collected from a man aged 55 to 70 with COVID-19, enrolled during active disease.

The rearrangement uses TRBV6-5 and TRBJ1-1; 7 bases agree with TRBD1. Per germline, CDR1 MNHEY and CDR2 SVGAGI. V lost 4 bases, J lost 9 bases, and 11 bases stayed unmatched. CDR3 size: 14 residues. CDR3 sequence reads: CASSSYTTGRKAFF. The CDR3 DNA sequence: TGTGCCAGCAGTTCTTATACGACAGGGCGTAAAGCTTTCTTT.

CDR3 region: CASSEGAGGLSNTGELFF. Here the CDR3 DNA reads TGCGCCAGCAGTGAAGGCGCAGGGGGCTTATCGAACACCGGGGAGCTGTTTTTT. The chain uses TRBV10-1 and TRBJ2-2; 8 bases align to TRBD1. CDR3 size: 18 residues. V dropped 3 bases and J dropped 0; count of bases not matched to a gene: 9. CDR1 is WNHNN and CDR2 is SYGVQD in the germline V gene (reference sequence).

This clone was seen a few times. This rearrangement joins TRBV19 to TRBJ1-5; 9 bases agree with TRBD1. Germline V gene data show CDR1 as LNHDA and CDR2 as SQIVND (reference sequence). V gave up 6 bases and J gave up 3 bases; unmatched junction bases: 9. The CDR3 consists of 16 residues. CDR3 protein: CASSGDRDRANQPQHF. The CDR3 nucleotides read TGTGCCAGTAGCGGAGATCGGGACAGGGCCAATCAGCCCCAGCATTTT.

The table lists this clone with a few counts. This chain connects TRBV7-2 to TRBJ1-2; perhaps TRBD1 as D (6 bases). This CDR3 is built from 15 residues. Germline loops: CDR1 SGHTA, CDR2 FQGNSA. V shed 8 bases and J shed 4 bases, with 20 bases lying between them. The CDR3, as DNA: TGTGCCAGCCGAGGGGGGGGAGGTGGTTTCTATGGCTACACCTTC. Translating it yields CASRGGGGGFYGYTF. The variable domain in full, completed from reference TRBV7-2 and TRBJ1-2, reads GAGVSQSPSNKVTEKGKDVELRCDPISGHTALYWYRQSLGQGLEFLIYFQGNSAPDKSGLPSDRFSAERTGGSVSTLTIQRTQQEDSAVYLCASRGGGGGFYGYTFGSGTRLTVV.

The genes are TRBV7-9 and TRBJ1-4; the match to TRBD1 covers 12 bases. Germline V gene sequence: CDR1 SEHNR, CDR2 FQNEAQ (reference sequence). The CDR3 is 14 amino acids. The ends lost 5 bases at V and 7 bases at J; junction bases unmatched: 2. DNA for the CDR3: TGTGCCAGCAGCCCGGGACAGGGGGCTGAAAAACTGTTTTTT. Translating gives CASSPGQGAEKLFF.

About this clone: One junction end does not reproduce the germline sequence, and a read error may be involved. The CDR3 spells CASSPSDAGSLYF. The CDR3 region has the DNA TGTGCCAGCAGCCCCTCTGATGCCGGTAGTCTGTACTTT. V and J are TRBV7-9 and TRBJ1-1; D not resolved. Germline CDR1 reads SEHNR; CDR2 reads FQNEAQ (reference sequence). The CDR3 has 13 residues.

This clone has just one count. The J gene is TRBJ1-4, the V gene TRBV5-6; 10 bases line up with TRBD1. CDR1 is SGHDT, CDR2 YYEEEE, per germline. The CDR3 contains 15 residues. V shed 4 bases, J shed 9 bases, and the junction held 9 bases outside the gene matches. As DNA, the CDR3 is TGTGCCAGCAGCCTGGGGGGACAGGGGCGGAAAAAACTGTTTTTT. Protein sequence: CASSLGGQGRKKLFF.

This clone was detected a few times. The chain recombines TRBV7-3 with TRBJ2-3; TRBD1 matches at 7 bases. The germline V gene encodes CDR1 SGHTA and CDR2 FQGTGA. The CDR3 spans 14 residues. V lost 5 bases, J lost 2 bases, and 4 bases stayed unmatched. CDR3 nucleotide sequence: TGTGCCAGCAGCGTGGGACAGCCCACAGATACGCAGTATTTT. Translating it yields CASSVGQPTDTQYF.

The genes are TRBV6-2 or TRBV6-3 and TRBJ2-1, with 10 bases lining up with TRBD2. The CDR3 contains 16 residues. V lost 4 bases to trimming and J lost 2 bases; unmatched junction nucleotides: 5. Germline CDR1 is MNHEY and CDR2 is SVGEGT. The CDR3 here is CASSFLGTSAYNEQFF. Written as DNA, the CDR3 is TGTGCCAGCAGTTTCCTCGGGACTAGCGCCTACAATGAGCAGTTCTTC.

This chain's CDR3 is CASSEKFVGLYEQYF. The CDR3, as DNA: TGTGCCAGCAGTGAAAAATTTGTGGGACTATACGAGCAGTACTTC. This rearrangement joins TRBV6-1 to TRBJ2-7; TRBD2 matches 7 bases. Trimming at V came to 2 bases and at J to 4 bases, leaving 8 bases not matched to a gene. The CDR3 length is 15 residues. Germline-derived CDR1 and CDR2 are MNHNS and SASEGT.

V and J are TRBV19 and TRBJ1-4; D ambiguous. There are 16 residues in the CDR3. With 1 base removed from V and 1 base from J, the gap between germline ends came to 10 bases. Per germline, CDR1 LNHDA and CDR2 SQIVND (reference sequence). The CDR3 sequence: CASSIVDSGTNEKLFF. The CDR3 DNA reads TGTGCCAGTAGTATAGTAGACTCGGGAACTAATGAAAAACTGTTTTTT. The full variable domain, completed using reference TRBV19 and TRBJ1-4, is DGGITQSPKYLFRKEGQNVTLSCEQNLNHDAMYWYRQDPGQGLRLIYYSQIVNDFQKGDIAEGYSVSREKKESFPLTVTSAQKNPTAFYLCASSIVDSGTNEKLFFGSGTQLSVL.

The CDR3 DNA reads as TGTGCCAGCAGCCCCCAGGGTGGGCGGGGCTACGAGCAGTACTTC. Translation gives CASSPQGGRGYEQYF. This chain joins TRBV6-5 and TRBJ2-7; weak D call: TRBD2 (6 bases). This CDR3 is built from 15 residues. Deletions cut 6 bases from V and 3 bases from J, with 18 bases between. Per the germline V gene, CDR1 is MNHEY and CDR2 is SVGAGI.

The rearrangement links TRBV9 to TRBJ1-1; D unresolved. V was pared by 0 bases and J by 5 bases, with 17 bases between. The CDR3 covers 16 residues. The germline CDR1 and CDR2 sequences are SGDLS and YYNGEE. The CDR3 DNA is TGTGCCAGCAGCGTAGGAGTAGGAGGGTACGGTACTGAAGCTTTCTTT. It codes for CASSVGVGGYGTEAFF.

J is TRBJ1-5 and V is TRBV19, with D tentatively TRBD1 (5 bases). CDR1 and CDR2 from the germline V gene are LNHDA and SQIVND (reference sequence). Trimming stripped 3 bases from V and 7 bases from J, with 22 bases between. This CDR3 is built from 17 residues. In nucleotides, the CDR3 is TGTGCCAGTAGTATGAGCTCGGGGGTGCAGGGAGGGCAGCCCCAGCATTTT. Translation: CASSMSSGVQGGQPQHF. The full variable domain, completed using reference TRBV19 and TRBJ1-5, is DGGITQSPKYLFRKEGQNVTLSCEQNLNHDAMYWYRQDPGQGLRLIYYSQIVNDFQKGDIAEGYSVSREKKESFPLTVTSAQKNPTAFYLCASSMSSGVQGGQPQHFGDGTRLSIL.

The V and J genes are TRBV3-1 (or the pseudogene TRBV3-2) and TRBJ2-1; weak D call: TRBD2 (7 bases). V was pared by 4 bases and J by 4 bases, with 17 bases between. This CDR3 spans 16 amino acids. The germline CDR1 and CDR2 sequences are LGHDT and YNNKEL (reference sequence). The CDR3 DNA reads TGTGCCAGCAGCCCCTTAGGGGGGGGGAGATACAATGAGCAGTTCTTC. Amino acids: CASSPLGGGRYNEQFF.

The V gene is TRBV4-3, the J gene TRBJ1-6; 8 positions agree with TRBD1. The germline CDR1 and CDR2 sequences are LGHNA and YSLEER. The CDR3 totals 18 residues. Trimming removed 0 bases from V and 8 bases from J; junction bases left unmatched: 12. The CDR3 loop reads CASSQEYWYQGAYSPLHF. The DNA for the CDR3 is TGCGCCAGCAGCCAAGAATACTGGTACCAGGGGGCATATTCACCCCTCCACTTT.

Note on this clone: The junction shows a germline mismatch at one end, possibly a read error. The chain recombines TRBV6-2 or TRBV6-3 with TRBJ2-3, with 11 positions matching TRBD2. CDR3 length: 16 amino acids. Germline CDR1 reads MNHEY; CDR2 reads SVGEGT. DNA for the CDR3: TGTGCCAGCAGCGGGGCCGGGACTAGCGGTACAGGTACGCAGTATTTT. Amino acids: CASSGAGTSGTGTQYF.

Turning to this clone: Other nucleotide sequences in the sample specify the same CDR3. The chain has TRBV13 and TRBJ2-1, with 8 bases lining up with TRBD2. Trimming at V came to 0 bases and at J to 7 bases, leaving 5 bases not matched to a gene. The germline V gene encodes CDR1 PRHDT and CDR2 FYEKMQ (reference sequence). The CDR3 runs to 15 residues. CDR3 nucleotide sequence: TGTGCCAGCAGCTTAGGCGGGAGGGCCGTAAATGAGCAGTTCTTC. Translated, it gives CASSLGGRAVNEQFF.

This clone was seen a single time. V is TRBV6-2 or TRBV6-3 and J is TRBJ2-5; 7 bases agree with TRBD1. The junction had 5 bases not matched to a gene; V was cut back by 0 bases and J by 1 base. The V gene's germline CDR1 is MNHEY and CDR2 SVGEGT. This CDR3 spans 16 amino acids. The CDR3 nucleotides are TGTGCCAGCAGTTACTCTCCGGGACAGTCCCAAGAGACCCAGTACTTC. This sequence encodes CASSYSPGQSQETQYF.

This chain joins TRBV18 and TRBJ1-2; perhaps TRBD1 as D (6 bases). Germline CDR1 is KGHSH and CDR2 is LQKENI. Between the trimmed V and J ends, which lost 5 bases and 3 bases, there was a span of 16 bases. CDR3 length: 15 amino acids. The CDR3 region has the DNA TGTGCCAGCTCAGTTACGGTGGGGGCTGACTATGGCTACACCTTC. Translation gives CASSVTVGADYGYTF.

This CDR3 reads CASSLLAGAAGELFF. Here the CDR3 DNA reads TGTGCCAGCAGCTTACTAGCGGGAGCTGCCGGGGAGCTGTTTTTT. The V gene is TRBV7-9, the J gene TRBJ2-2, with 10 bases lining up with TRBD2. CDR1 and CDR2 (germline): SEHNR, FQNEAQ (reference sequence). The CDR3 spans 15 residues. V gave up 2 bases and J gave up 6 bases; unmatched junction bases: 3.

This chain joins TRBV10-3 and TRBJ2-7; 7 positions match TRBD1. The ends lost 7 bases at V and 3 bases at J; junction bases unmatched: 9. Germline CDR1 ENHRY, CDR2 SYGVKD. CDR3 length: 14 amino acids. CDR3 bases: TGTGCCATCAAGGCCGGACAGGCAATCTACGAGCAGTACTTC. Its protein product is CAIKAGQAIYEQYF.

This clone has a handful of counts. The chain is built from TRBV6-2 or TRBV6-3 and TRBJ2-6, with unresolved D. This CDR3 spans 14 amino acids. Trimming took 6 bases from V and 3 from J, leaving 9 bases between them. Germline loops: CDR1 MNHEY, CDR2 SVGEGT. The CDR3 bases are TGTGCCAGCAGCCGCTACCATGGGGCCAACGTCCTGACTTTC. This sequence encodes CASSRYHGANVLTF.

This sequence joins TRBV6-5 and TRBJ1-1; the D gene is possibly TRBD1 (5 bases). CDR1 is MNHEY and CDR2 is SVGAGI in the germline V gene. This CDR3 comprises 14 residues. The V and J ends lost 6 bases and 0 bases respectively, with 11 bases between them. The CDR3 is CASRQGLMNTEAFF. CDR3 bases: TGTGCCAGCAGGCAGGGTCTCATGAACACTGAAGCTTTCTTT.

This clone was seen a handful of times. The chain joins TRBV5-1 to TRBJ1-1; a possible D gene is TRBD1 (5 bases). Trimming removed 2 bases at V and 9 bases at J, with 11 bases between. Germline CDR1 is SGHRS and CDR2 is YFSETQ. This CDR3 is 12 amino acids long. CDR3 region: CASSFTDSQAFF. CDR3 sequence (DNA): TGCGCCAGCAGCTTCACCGACAGTCAAGCTTTCTTT.

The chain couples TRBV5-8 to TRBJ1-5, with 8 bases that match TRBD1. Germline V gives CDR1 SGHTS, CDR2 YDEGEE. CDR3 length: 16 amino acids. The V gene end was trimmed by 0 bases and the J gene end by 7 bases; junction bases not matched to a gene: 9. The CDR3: CASSLEPGQVRQPQHF. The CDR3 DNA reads TGTGCCAGCAGCTTGGAACCGGGACAGGTTAGACAGCCCCAGCATTTT.

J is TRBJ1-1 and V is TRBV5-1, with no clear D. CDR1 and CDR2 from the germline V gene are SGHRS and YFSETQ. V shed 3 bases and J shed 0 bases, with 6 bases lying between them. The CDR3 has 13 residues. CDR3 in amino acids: CASSSDMNTEAFF. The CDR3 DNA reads TGCGCCAGCAGCTCTGACATGAACACTGAAGCTTTCTTT.